This T cell receptor beta chain derives from a study of T-cell reconstitution after alpha-beta-depleted transplantation in children. Findings and caveats of the study: There were some patients whose high TCRbeta diversity at day 60 came from surviving recipient T cells and thymic progenitors. Fresh T-cell production supplied most of the T-cell counts and diversity seen one year after transplant. Two months or so post-transplant, alpha-beta T cells reportedly derived from several hundred expanded graft clones.

Unique molecular identifiers were incorporated when the TCRbeta library was constructed. TCRdb re-derived calls from the PCR reads in MiXCR, one entry per CDR3 protein. The data hold about 130,000 distinct CDR3 sequences, with 9.5% to 10% observed a single time. This clonotype occurred a few times. Its antigen is not identified. The TCR was taken from a girl in the first two years of life who had a stem cell transplant for combined immunodeficiency, so the T cells may come from the graft donor. The sample in question was PBMCs, mostly from graft donor cells, obtained 180 days after TCRalphabeta/CD19-depleted stem cell transplant.

This CDR3 reads CASQGTSEGEQYF. For the CDR3, the DNA is TGCGCCAGCCAAGGGACTAGCGAAGGGGAGCAGTACTTC. This rearrangement joins TRBV5-1 to TRBJ2-7, with 10 bases aligning to TRBD2. Germline V gives CDR1 SGHRS, CDR2 YFSETQ. J lost 7 bases, V lost 7 bases, and 8 bases had no gene match. There are 13 residues in the CDR3.